This record looks at one T cell receptor beta chain sequence and its context. Its specificity is unknown. The data are from a study of cytomegalovirus exposure and HLA in healthy donors. PCR amplification relied on 60 Vbeta primers (plus 13 Jbeta primers). Libraries were prepared by immunoSEQ multiplex PCR; TCRdb keeps only in-frame clonotypes and omits some of them. The table lists about 140,000 clones, around 80% of them singletons, with 1.2% in the top ten. Points from the study as a whole: In vitro, three CMV-associated chains proved specific for CMV antigens. The availability of immune exposure information extended only to CMV serostatus. A later analysis linked a missense variant in DCLRE1C to the trimming of TCR beta V and J genes.

There are 13 residues in the CDR3. The germline gives CDR1 PRHDT, CDR2 FYEKMQ (reference sequence). V was pared by 5 bases and J by 5 bases, with 10 bases between. The chain recombines TRBV13 with TRBJ1-5, with unresolved D. Sequenced input: PBMCs. The sequence came from a female donor in good health and CMV-seronegative. For the CDR3, the DNA is TGTGCCAGCAGCCAAAGCGCTGATCAGCCCCAGCATTTT. Encoded protein: CASSQSADQPQHF.